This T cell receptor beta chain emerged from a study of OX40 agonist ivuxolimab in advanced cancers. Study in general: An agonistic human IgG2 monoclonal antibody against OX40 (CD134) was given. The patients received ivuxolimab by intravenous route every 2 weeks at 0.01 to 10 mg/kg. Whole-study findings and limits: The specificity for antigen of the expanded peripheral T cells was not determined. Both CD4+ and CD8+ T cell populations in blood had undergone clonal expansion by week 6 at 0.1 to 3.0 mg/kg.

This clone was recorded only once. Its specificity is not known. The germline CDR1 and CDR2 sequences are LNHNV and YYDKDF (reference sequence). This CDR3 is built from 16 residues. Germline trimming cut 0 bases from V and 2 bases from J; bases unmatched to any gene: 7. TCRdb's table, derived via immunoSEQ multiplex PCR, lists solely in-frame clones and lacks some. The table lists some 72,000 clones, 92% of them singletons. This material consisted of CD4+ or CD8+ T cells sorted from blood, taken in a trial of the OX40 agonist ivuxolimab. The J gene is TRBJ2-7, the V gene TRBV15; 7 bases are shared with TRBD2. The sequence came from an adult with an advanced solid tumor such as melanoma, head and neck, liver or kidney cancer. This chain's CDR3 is CATSRELTGTTYEQYF. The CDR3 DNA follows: TGTGCCACCAGCAGAGAATTAACGGGGACTACCTACGAGCAGTACTTC.